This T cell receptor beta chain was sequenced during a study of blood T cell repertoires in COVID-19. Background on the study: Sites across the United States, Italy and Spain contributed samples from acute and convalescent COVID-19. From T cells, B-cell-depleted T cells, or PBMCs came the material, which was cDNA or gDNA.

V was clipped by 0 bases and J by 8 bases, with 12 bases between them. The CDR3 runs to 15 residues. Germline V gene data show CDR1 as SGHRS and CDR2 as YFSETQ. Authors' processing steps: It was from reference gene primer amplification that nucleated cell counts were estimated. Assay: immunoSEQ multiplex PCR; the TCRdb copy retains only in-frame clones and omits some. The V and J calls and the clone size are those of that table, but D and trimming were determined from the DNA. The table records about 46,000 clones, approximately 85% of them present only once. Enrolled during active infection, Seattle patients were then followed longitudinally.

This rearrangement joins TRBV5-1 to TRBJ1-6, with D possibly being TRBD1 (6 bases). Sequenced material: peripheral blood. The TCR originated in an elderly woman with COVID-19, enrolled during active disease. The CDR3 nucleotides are TGCGCCAGCAGCTTGGTACAGGGCGAGCATTCACCCCTCCACTTT. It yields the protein CASSLVQGEHSPLHF.